The T cell receptor beta chain described here comes from a study of blood T cell repertoires in COVID-19. TCRdb's table, derived via immunoSEQ multiplex PCR, lists solely in-frame clones and lacks some. The top ten hold 26% of the sample, which has fewer than 85,000 clones, around 79% seen once. This CDR3 contains 15 residues. V gave up 1 base and J gave up 3 bases, with 9 bases separating them. Germline assignment: CDR1 SEHNR and CDR2 FQNEAQ (reference sequence). The sample comprised peripheral blood. V and J are TRBV7-9 and TRBJ1-4; TRBD1 is a possible D gene (5 bases). This sequence originates from a man aged 55-75 years with active or convalescent COVID-19. The DNA for the CDR3 is TGTGCCAGCAGCTTAGGGGACTCTTCTAATGAAAAACTGTTTTTT. Translating it yields CASSLGDSSNEKLFF.